This T cell receptor beta chain was profiled in a study of Ad26.COV2.S vaccination and SARS-CoV-2 variants. Study-wide background: By the intramuscular route, Ad26.COV2.S was given once, or twice 56 days apart. Findings and limits, study-wide: Possible underestimation of total T cell responses by the TCR breadth and depth analyses was noted. Vaccine and placebo recipients had similar non-spike TCR breadth.

Treatment noted: over 15 received Ad26.COV2.S at low or high dose, single or two shots; about 5 received placebo; per-sample allocation not given. After the first vaccine or placebo injection, samples were drawn on day 63. Notes on this clone: What it recognizes is unknown.

TCRdb's copy holds only in-frame clones and misses some; the assay was immunoSEQ multiplex PCR. The top ten hold about 4.4% of the sample, which has around 450,000 clones, about nine tenths seen once. The source material was peripheral blood, sampled in a trial of Ad26.COV2.S vaccine versus placebo. This clonotype originated in a person aged 18 to 65 who received the Ad26.COV2.S COVID-19 vaccine or a placebo.

This CDR3 reads CASSQDHGTSINEQFF. The CDR3 nucleotides read TGTGCCAGCAGCCAAGATCACGGGACTAGCATTAATGAGCAGTTCTTC. V is TRBV4-2 and J is TRBJ2-1; 9 bases align to TRBD2. The trim removed 0 bases at V and 7 bases at J, leaving 7 bases unmatched. Germline assignment: CDR1 LGHNA and CDR2 YNFKEQ. The CDR3 is made up of 16 amino acids.